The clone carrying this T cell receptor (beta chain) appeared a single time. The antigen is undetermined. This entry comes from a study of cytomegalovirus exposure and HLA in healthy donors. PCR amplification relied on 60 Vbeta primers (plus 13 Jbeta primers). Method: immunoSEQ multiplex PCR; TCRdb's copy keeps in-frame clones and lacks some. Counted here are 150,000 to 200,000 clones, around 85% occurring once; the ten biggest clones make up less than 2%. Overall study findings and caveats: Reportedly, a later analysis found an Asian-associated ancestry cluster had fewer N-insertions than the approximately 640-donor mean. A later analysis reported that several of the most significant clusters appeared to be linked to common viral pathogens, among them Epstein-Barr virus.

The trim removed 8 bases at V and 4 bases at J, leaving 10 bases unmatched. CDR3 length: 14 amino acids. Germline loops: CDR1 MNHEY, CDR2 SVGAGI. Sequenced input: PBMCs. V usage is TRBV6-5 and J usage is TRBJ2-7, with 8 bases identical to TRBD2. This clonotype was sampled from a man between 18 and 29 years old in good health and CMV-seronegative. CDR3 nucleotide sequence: TGTGCCAGCTCCTGGGGGAGCGGGAGTTACGAGCAGTACTTC. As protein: CASSWGSGSYEQYF.